The 21 T cell receptor beta chains below all came from one sample that was sequenced in a study of T cells in Graves' hyperthyroidism and ophthalmopathy. RNA transcripts gave rise to amplified TCR beta CDR3 regions. The TCR CDR3 first-round RT-PCR relied on the HTBI primer set. TCRdb reanalysed the multiplex PCR reads using MiXCR and keeps one entry per CDR3 protein. The top ten clones hold approximately 4% of a sample with about 360,000 distinct CDR3 sequences, 15% to 20% of them seen once. The sample comprised blood. These receptors were taken from a young woman with Graves' hyperthyroidism.

The chain uses TRBV27 and TRBJ1-2; D is unresolved. The germline gives CDR1 MNHEY, CDR2 SMNVEV (reference sequence). V was clipped by 5 bases and J by 6 bases, with 13 bases between them. This CDR3 has 13 residues. Here the CDR3 reads CASSRSRGNGYTF. Here the CDR3 DNA reads TGTGCCAGCAGTCGTAGCCGGGGTAATGGCTACACCTTC.

The gene calls are TRBV27 and TRBJ2-5, with 13 bases identical to TRBD2. CDR1 and CDR2 (germline): MNHEY, SMNVEV (reference sequence). The CDR3 contains 16 residues. With 6 bases clipped from V and 6 bases from J, the junction kept 10 bases outside the gene matches. Written as DNA, the CDR3 is TGTGCCAGCAGCCTTGACGGGACTAGCGGGACGAAGACCCAGTACTTC. It yields the protein CASSLDGTSGTKTQYF.

The sample holds many counts of this clonotype. As DNA, the CDR3 is TGTGCCAGCAGTAAAAGCGGGGACTACCAAGAGACCCAGTACTTC. Translating gives CASSKSGDYQETQYF. The gene calls are TRBV6-4 and TRBJ2-5; 7 nucleotides match TRBD2. Germline V lookup: CDR1 MRHNA, CDR2 SNTAGT. After removal of 5 bases from V and 0 bases from J, the junction contained 6 bases not matched to a gene. This CDR3 contains 15 residues.

Many counts were recorded for this clonotype. This rearrangement joins TRBV14 to TRBJ1-1; D call uncertain. CDR3 length: 14 residues. V was trimmed by 1 base and J by 4 bases, leaving 10 bases between them. Germline CDR1 is SGHDN and CDR2 is FVKESK. CDR3 sequence: CASSQVVAGTEAFF. CDR3 DNA sequence: TGTGCCAGCAGCCAAGTTGTGGCGGGCACTGAAGCTTTCTTT.

In this sample, this clonotype turned up many times. The CDR3 sequence: CASSERGGNSNQPQHF. CDR3 bases: TGTGCCAGCAGTGAAAGAGGGGGGAATAGCAATCAGCCCCAGCATTTT. The rearrangement links TRBV6-1 to TRBJ1-5, with D possibly matching TRBD1 (6 bases). CDR1 and CDR2 (germline): MNHNS, SASEGT. Trimming removed 2 bases from V and 0 bases from J, with 11 bases in between. The CDR3 has 16 amino acids.

Many counts were recorded for this clonotype. The V and J genes are TRBV18 and TRBJ2-2; no reliable D call. With 1 base removed from V and 4 bases from J, the gap between germline ends came to 4 bases. The CDR3 contains 13 residues. In germline, CDR1 is KGHSH, CDR2 LQKENI. Here the CDR3 DNA reads TGTGCCAGCTCACCACGGCCCACCGGGGAGCTGTTTTTT. Protein product: CASSPRPTGELFF.

This clonotype has a count of ten or more. The rearrangement links TRBV20-1 to TRBJ2-3; weak D call: TRBD2 (6 bases). CDR3 size: 16 residues. Germline CDR1 reads DFQATT; CDR2 reads SNEGSKA (reference sequence). The V end lost 6 bases, the J end lost 1 base, and 20 bases lay between the germline ends. The CDR3 is CSAPQSRGTRTDTQYF. CDR3 bases: TGCAGTGCGCCTCAATCCAGAGGGACTCGCACAGATACGCAGTATTTT.

This clonotype was detected a few times. The chain couples TRBV6-5 to TRBJ2-7; D may match TRBD1 or TRBD2 (5 bases each). The V gene lost 4 bases and the J gene lost 3 bases, with 16 bases spanning the gap. Germline V gives CDR1 MNHEY, CDR2 SVGAGI. This CDR3 has 15 residues. CDR3 sequence (DNA): TGTGCCAGCAGTTTCGGGGCCAGCAGGAGCTACGAGCAGTACTTC. It codes for CASSFGASRSYEQYF.

At least ten counts were recorded for this clonotype. This chain connects TRBV18 to TRBJ1-2; D gene ambiguous. The CDR3 runs to 14 residues. In germline, CDR1 is KGHSH, CDR2 LQKENI. V was clipped by 0 bases and J by 5 bases, with 10 bases between them. This chain's CDR3 is CASSPPGIRYGYTF. The CDR3 DNA reads as TGTGCCAGCTCACCACCGGGTATTAGATATGGCTACACCTTC.

The chain couples TRBV3-1 to TRBJ2-5; 10 nucleotides align to TRBD2. With 1 base clipped from V and 7 bases from J, the junction kept 3 bases outside the gene matches. This CDR3 spans 14 amino acids. CDR1 and CDR2 (germline): LGHDT, YNNKEL (reference sequence). The CDR3 is CASSQASGGGTQYF. The CDR3 DNA reads TGTGCCAGCAGCCAAGCCAGCGGGGGGGGGACCCAGTACTTC.

This clonotype was observed at least ten times. A much larger clonotype is one base distant, so this may be a read error. DNA for the CDR3: TGTGCCAGCAACGGGGGCATGGACACTGAAGCTTTCTTT. Translated: CASNGGMDTEAFF. V usage is TRBV6-1 and J usage is TRBJ1-1, with D perhaps matching TRBD1 (6 bases). V was trimmed by 7 bases and J by 3 bases, leaving 12 bases between them. This CDR3 spans 13 amino acids. Germline V gene data show CDR1 as MNHNS and CDR2 as SASEGT.

This clonotype was recorded many times. The CDR3 region is CASSSGDRGGNQPQHF. CDR3 sequence (DNA): TGTGCCAGCAGTTCCGGGGACAGGGGAGGCAATCAGCCCCAGCATTTT. The V call is TRBV12-3 or TRBV12-4, the J call TRBJ1-5, with 10 bases fitting TRBD1. With 4 bases clipped from V and 2 bases from J, the junction kept 5 bases outside the gene matches. The CDR3 runs 16 residues.

This clonotype came up many times. J is TRBJ2-7 and V is TRBV28; 8 nucleotides agree with TRBD1. V was pared by 6 bases and J by 2 bases, with 15 bases of the junction left unmatched. The CDR3 is 17 amino acids. Germline V lookup: CDR1 MDHEN, CDR2 SYDVKM. CDR3: CASRPRQGPNRAYEQYF. CDR3 in DNA: TGTGCCAGCAGACCTAGACAGGGGCCGAATAGGGCCTACGAGCAGTACTTC.

This clonotype was detected only once. This chain links TRBV2 with TRBJ1-6, with a weak D call TRBD1 (6 bases). Germline V gene lookup returns CDR1 SNHLY and CDR2 FYNNEI. The CDR3 is 14 residues long. Trimming took 6 bases from V and 9 from J, leaving 15 bases between them. The CDR3 DNA is TGTGCCAGCAGGTCCGGGACATCTCTTTCACCCCTCCACTTT. It translates to CASRSGTSLSPLHF.

This clonotype has a count of ten or more. V and J are TRBV30 and TRBJ1-1; D not certain. This CDR3 contains 12 residues. Germline V CDR1 and CDR2: GTSNPN, SVGIG (reference sequence). V lost 3 bases, J lost 3 bases, and 8 bases lay in between. DNA of the CDR3: TGTGCCTGGAGCCTTATCCACACTGAAGCTTTCTTT. Translating gives CAWSLIHTEAFF.

This clonotype was picked up many times. The V gene is TRBV25-1, the J gene TRBJ2-7; D is undetermined. V lost 2 bases, J lost 5 bases, and 10 bases lay in between. CDR3 length: 13 residues. From germline, CDR1 is MGHDK and CDR2 SYGVNS. CDR3 in amino acids: CASSEVYGHEQYF. CDR3 DNA: TGTGCCAGCAGTGAAGTCTACGGGCACGAGCAGTACTTC.

On this clonotype itself: Given a much more abundant clone one base away, this may be a read error. The genes are TRBV4-1 and TRBJ1-5; D unresolved. This CDR3 contains 13 residues. The germline CDR1 and CDR2 sequences are MGHRA and YSYEKL. The DNA for the CDR3 is TGCGCCAGCAGCCAAGAACGGAATCAGCCCCAGCGTTTT. Its protein is CASSQERNQPQRF.

This clonotype appeared many times. The rearrangement joins TRBV9 to TRBJ1-1, with TRBD1 matching over 7 bases. Germline CDR1 is SGDLS and CDR2 is YYNGEE. The trim removed 4 bases at V and 5 bases at J, leaving 8 bases unmatched. The CDR3 runs to 14 residues. CDR3 sequence (DNA): TGTGCCAGCAGCCGGGCAGGGGGAAGTACTGAAGCTTTCTTT. Its translation is CASSRAGGSTEAFF. Full variable domain (outside the CDR3, taken from reference TRBV9 and TRBJ1-1): DSGVTQTPKHLITATGQRVTLRCSPRSGDLSVYWYQQSLDQGLQFLIQYYNGEERAKGNILERFSAQQFPDLHSELNLSSLELGDSALYFCASSRAGGSTEAFFGQGTRLTVV.

This clonotype was picked up many times. This chain uses TRBV2 with TRBJ1-2; TRBD1 agrees at 9 bases. The CDR3 has 15 residues. V shed 2 bases and J 5 bases; nucleotides not matched to a gene: 6. CDR1 and CDR2 (germline): SNHLY, FYNNEI. In nucleotides, the CDR3 is TGTGCCAGCAGTGAATATTGGACAGGGGATTATGGCTACACCTTC. Amino acid sequence: CASSEYWTGDYGYTF.

This clonotype was counted many times. The chain combines TRBV4-2 with TRBJ2-5; 9 bases are shared with TRBD2. This CDR3 region has 15 residues. The germline V gene has CDR1 LGHNA and CDR2 YNFKEQ. J gave up 5 bases and V 0 bases, and 4 bases lay outside the gene matches. CDR3 amino acids: CASSQERGGRETQYF. The CDR3 DNA sequence: TGTGCCAGCAGCCAAGAGCGGGGGGGCAGGGAGACCCAGTACTTC.

This clonotype was counted ten times or more. In this CDR3 the conserved last residue, phenylalanine or tryptophan, is missing, so a read error is likely. It is unclear where the CDR3 begins or ends on the DNA, so no DNA is shown, and the CDR3 is as TCRdb lists it. The chain has TRBV6-5 and TRBJ2-7; the table assigns TRBD2, which was not confirmed against the DNA. Germline V gene sequence: CDR1 MNHEY, CDR2 SVGAGI. The CDR3 totals 13 residues, both ends included. The CDR3 here is CASSYPPRAGWCL.